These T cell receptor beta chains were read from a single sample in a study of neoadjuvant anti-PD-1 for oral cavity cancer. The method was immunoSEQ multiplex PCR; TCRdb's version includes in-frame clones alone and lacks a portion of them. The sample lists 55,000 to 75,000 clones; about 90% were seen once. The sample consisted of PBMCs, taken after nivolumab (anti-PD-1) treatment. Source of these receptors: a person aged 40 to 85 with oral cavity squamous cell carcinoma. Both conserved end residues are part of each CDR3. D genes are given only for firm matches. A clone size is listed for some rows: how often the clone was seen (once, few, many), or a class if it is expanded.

CDR3 DNA: TGTGCCAGCAGCCACCCGGGCCACGAGCAGTACTTC
CDR3 protein: CASSHPGHEQYF
clone size: .
D gene: .
V gene: TRBV5-4
J gene: TRBJ2-7

CDR3 DNA: TGTGCCTGGGGACAGGCTGGAAACACCATATATTTT
CDR3 protein: CAWGQAGNTIYF
clone size: .
D gene: TRBD1
V gene: TRBV30
J gene: TRBJ1-3

CDR3 DNA: TGTGCCAGCAGCTTAGAAGCGGGGGGCTCCTACGAGCAGTACTTC
CDR3 protein: CASSLEAGGSYEQYF
clone size: .
D gene: TRBD2
V gene: TRBV11-3
J gene: TRBJ2-7

CDR3 DNA: TGTGCCAGCAGCCATACTACAGGGGGCTCTGGAAACACCATATATTTT
CDR3 protein: CASSHTTGGSGNTIYF
clone size: once
D gene: TRBD1
V gene: TRBV9
J gene: TRBJ1-3

CDR3 DNA: TGTGCCAGCAGCTTGGAAGGGTTCGATGGGGGCAATCAGCCCCAGCATTTT
CDR3 protein: CASSLEGFDGGNQPQHF
clone size: .
D gene: .
V gene: TRBV5-5
J gene: TRBJ1-5

CDR3 DNA: TGCGCCAGCAGCCTTGAAGCGGGGACCGCCTACAATGAGCAGTTCTTC
CDR3 protein: CASSLEAGTAYNEQFF
clone size: .
D gene: TRBD2
V gene: TRBV5-1
J gene: TRBJ2-1

CDR3 DNA: TGTGCCATCAGTGGAGTACAAGGAAACACCATATATTTT
CDR3 protein: CAISGVQGNTIYF
clone size: .
D gene: .
V gene: TRBV10-3
J gene: TRBJ1-3

CDR3 DNA: TGTGCCAGTAGGGGACTAGCGGGGGCTTTGGAGCAGTACTTC
CDR3 protein: CASRGLAGALEQYF
clone size: .
D gene: TRBD2
V gene: TRBV19
J gene: TRBJ2-7

CDR3 DNA: TGTGCCAGCACCAACGCCAAGGTCGCTCAGCCCCAGCATTTT
CDR3 protein: CASTNAKVAQPQHF
clone size: once
D gene: .
V gene: TRBV7-8
J gene: TRBJ1-5

CDR3 DNA: TGTGCCAGCAGCTTAGCGCGAGGGGGCGCTGGGGCCAACGTCCTGACTTTC
CDR3 protein: CASSLARGGAGANVLTF
clone size: .
D gene: TRBD1
V gene: TRBV7-8
J gene: TRBJ2-6

CDR3 DNA: TGCGCCAGCAGCTTGGTGACGACCCAAGAGACCCAGTACTTC
CDR3 protein: CASSLVTTQETQYF
clone size: .
D gene: .
V gene: TRBV5-1
J gene: TRBJ2-5